This is a list of T cell receptor beta chains from one sample in a study of T cells in Graves' hyperthyroidism and ophthalmopathy. TCRdb used MiXCR to reprocess the multiplex PCR reads, holding one entry per CDR3 protein. The sample includes 500,000 to 800,000 distinct CDR3 sequences, about 14% of them seen just once. Sequencing was carried out using blood. Receptors originate from a woman in her forties or fifties with Graves' ophthalmopathy. Each CDR3 is given with its conserved first and last residue. D genes are given only for firm matches. A clone size is listed for some rows: how often the clone was seen (once, few, many), or a class if it is expanded.

many,TRBV28,TRBD2,CASSESSGREQYF
many,TRBV7-2,.,CASSLVFSEQFF
many,TRBV12-3/TRBV12-4,.,CASSPGQNNEQFF
few,TRBV29-1,.,CSDGDYGYTF
many,TRBV20-1,TRBD2,CSARDLAGGRVGEQYF
many,TRBV5-6,.,CASSLDSAEWDTQYF
many,TRBV11-3,TRBD1,CASSLGTGGPTDTQYF
few,TRBV7-7,TRBD2,CASSLGLAGAHEQYF
many,TRBV27,.,CASSPSGHYGYTF
.,TRBV20-1,TRBD2,CSARDRRREVFHEQYF
few,TRBV28,TRBD2,CASSLLGLAGIERDEQFF
many,TRBV7-9,.,CASRYDSGTLQFF
few,TRBV10-3,TRBD2,CAIKSRGLDYGDTQYF
many,TRBV28,.,CASQTATVTYEQYF
many,TRBV20-1,TRBD2,CSARMVRGVPQQETQYF